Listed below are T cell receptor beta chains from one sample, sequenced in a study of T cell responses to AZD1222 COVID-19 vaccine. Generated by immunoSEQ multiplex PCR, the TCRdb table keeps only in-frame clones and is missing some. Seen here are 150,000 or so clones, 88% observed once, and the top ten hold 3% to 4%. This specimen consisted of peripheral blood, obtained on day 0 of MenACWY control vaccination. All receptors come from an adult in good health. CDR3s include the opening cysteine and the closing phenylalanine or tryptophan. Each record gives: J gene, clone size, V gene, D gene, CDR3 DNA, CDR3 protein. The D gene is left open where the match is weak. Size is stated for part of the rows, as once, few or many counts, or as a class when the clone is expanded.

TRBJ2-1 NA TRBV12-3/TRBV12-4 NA TGTGCCAGCAGCTCCCGGGGCCGGGGTGAGCAGTTCTTC CASSSRGRGEQFF
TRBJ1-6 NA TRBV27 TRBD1 TGTGCCAGCAGTTCTCCCGGGACAGGGATTAATTCACCCCTCCACTTT CASSSPGTGINSPLHF
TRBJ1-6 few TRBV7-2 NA TGTGCCAGCAGCTTCACCGGGTATAATTCACCCCTCCACTTT CASSFTGYNSPLHF
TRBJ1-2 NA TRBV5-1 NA TGCGCCAGCAGCTCGCAGGGAGGGGAGAATGGCTACACCTTC CASSSQGGENGYTF
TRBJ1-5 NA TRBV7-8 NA TGTGCCAGCAGCTCCTCAGGTTATCAGCCCCAGCATTTT CASSSSGYQPQHF
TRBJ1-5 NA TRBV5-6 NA TGTGCCAGCAGCTTGGGAGGGGGTCAGCCCCAGCATTTT CASSLGGGQPQHF
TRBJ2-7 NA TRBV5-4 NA TGTGCCAGCAGCTTGGCCGGTAACAGCCGCTCCTACGAGCAGTACTTC CASSLAGNSRSYEQYF
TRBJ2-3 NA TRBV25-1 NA TGTGCCAGCAGTGAATCGATGGGGGAAAGCACAAATACGCAGTATTTT CASSESMGESTNTQYF
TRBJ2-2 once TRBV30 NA TGTGCCTGGAGTGCGGATCCCGGACAGAACACCGGGGAGCTGTTTTTT CAWSADPGQNTGELFF
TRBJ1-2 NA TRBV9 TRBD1 TGTGCCAGCAGCTACCGGGACAGAGCTAACTATGGCTACACCTTC CASSYRDRANYGYTF
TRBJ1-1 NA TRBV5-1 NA TGCGCCAGCAGCTGGGGCGAAGTCAGAGTCACTGAAGCTTTCTTT CASSWGEVRVTEAFF
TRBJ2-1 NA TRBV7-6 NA TGTGCCAGCAGCTTATTGGGGGCGGACTCCTACAATGAGCAGTTCTTC CASSLLGADSYNEQFF
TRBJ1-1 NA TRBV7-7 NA TGTGCTAGCAGCTTAACTCAGTCCACTGAAGCTTTCTTT CASSLTQSTEAFF
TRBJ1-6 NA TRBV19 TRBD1 TGTGCCAGTAGTATCGGCAGGGGGCATTCACCCCTCCACTTT CASSIGRGHSPLHF
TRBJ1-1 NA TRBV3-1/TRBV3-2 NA TGTGCCAGCAGCCAAGTGGGGGGAGGCACTGAAGCTTTCTTT CASSQVGGGTEAFF
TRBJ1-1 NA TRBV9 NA TGTGCCAGCAGCGTAATCCCGGACGGCTACACTGAAGCTTTCTTT CASSVIPDGYTEAFF
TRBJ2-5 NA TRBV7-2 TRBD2 TGTGCCAGCAGCTGGACTAGCGGGAGGGCCTGGGGAGAGACCCAGTACTTC CASSWTSGRAWGETQYF
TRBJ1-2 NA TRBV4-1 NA TGCGCCAGCAGCCAAGATCGAAGGGTGACATCCTATGGCTACACCTTC CASSQDRRVTSYGYTF
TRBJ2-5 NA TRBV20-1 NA TGCAGTGCTAGTGGCGGGTTCCCCGTACAAGAGACCCAGTACTTC CSASGGFPVQETQYF
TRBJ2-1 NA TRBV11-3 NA TGTGCCAGCAGCTTAGATCTGGGCGGATACAATGAGCAGTTCTTC CASSLDLGGYNEQFF
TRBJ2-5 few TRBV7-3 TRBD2 TGTGCCAGCAGTCGACTAGCGGGGGAAGAGACCCAGTACTTC CASSRLAGEETQYF
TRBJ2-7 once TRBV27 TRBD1 TGTGCCAGCAGCACCTCCGGGACAGGGGGCGAGCAGTACTTC CASSTSGTGGEQYF
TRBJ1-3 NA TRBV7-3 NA TGTGCCAGCAGCTTAGTAGGCCCGGGCAGCTACTCTGGAAACACCATATATTTT CASSLVGPGSYSGNTIYF
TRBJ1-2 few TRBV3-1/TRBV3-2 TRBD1 TGTGCCAGCAGTCTGGGACAGGGGTATAACTATGGCTACACCTTC CASSLGQGYNYGYTF
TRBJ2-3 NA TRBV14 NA TGTGCCAGCAGCCATCTGGGGGAGTATAGCACAGATACGCAGTATTTT CASSHLGEYSTDTQYF
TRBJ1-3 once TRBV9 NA TGTGCCAGCAGCGTCCGAGGGGGAAACACCATATATTTT CASSVRGGNTIYF
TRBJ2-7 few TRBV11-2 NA TGTGCCAGCAGCGGTCAACACAGGGCTGCCTACGAGCAGTACTTC CASSGQHRAAYEQYF
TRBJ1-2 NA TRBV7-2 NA TGTGCCAGCAGCACCGGCGGCGGGAATGGCTACACCTTC CASSTGGGNGYTF
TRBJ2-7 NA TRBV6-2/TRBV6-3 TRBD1 TGTGCCAGCAGTTACTCCGACGACAGGGCCTACGAGCAGTACTTC CASSYSDDRAYEQYF
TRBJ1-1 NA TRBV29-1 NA TGCAGCGTGCTTGTCCCGCCGGCTAGTACTGAAGCTTTCTTT CSVLVPPASTEAFF
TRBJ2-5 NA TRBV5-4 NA TGTGCCAGCAGCTTGGACCCCGGGTCCCAAGAGACCCAGTACTTC CASSLDPGSQETQYF
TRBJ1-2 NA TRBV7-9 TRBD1 TGTGCCAGCAGCCCGGGGGACAGAGACTATGGCTACACCTTC CASSPGDRDYGYTF
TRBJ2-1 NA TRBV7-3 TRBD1 TGTGCCAGCAGCCCCGGACAGGGAAACAATGAGCAGTTCTTC CASSPGQGNNEQFF
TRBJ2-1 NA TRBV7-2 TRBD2 TGTGCCAGCAGCTTAGGGACTAGCGGGAGAAGGAGGGGGGATGAGCAGTTCTTC CASSLGTSGRRRGDEQFF
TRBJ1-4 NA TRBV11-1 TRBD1 TGTGCCAGCAGCTCCGGGACAGGAGGGGAAAAACTGTTTTTT CASSSGTGGEKLFF
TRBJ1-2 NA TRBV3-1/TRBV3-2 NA TGTGCCAGCAGCCAAGGGAACCCCGGGTATGGCTACACCTTC CASSQGNPGYGYTF
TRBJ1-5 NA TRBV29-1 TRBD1 TGCAGCGTAGGGACAGACAATCAGCCCCAGCATTTT CSVGTDNQPQHF
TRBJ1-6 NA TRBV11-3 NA TGTGCCAGCAGCTTAAACGGGAGGACACCCCTCCACTTT CASSLNGRTPLHF
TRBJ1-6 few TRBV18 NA TGTGCCAGCTCACATGGGACACCATATAATTCACCCCTCCACTTT CASSHGTPYNSPLHF